This TCR beta chain is drawn from a study of CD8 T cells in ankylosing spondylitis. Findings and caveats of the study: Some of these motif variants have turned up before, in reports on reactive arthritis synovial fluid and blood. About 8 highly homologous variants made up a TCR beta motif, and this motif appeared characteristic of ankylosing spondylitis blood.

The V and J ends lost 0 bases and 6 bases respectively, with 12 bases between them. Germline V gives CDR1 SQVTM, CDR2 ANQGSEA. The CDR3 runs 13 residues. TCRdb ran MiXCR on the 5' RACE reads and lists one entry per CDR3 protein. The repertoire consists of fewer than 500,000 distinct CDR3 sequences, with 20% to 25% occurring once and the leading ten covering about 15%. On this clonotype itself: Antigen: not known.

This rearrangement joins TRBV29-1 to TRBJ2-7; D unclear. Sequencing was carried out using blood, either unsorted or a sorted T cell fraction (not recorded which). The sequence came from a male donor with ankylosing spondylitis. The CDR3 region has the DNA TGCAGCGTTGAAGATCGGCTAGGCTCCGAGCAGTACTTC. Translation: CSVEDRLGSEQYF.